This TCR beta chain was documented in a study of blood T cell repertoires in COVID-19. For the study at large: Sources were T cells, B-cell-depleted T cells, or PBMCs; the material itself was cDNA or gDNA.

Authors' processing steps: Counts of nucleated cells, estimated from reference gene primer amplification, were obtained. TCRdb's table, derived via immunoSEQ multiplex PCR, lists solely in-frame clones and lacks some. V and J calls and clone size follow that table, whereas D and trimming were derived from the DNA. The sample records almost 250,000 clones, 85% to 90% being singletons. CDR1 KGHSH and CDR2 LQKENI come from the germline V gene. The CDR3 spans 12 residues. The V gene end was trimmed by 4 bases and the J gene end by 8 bases; junction bases not matched to a gene: 4. Participants were aged about 18 to 90 years, lived in 25 or so US areas, and enrolled virtually.

The TCR comes from a woman in her thirties who had recovered from COVID-19. The rearrangement links TRBV18 to TRBJ1-2, with 7 bases aligning to TRBD1. The sample consisted of PBMCs or T cells enriched from blood (not recorded which). The CDR3 is CASSQGARGYTF. CDR3 coding DNA: TGTGCCAGCTCACAGGGGGCAAGGGGCTACACCTTC.